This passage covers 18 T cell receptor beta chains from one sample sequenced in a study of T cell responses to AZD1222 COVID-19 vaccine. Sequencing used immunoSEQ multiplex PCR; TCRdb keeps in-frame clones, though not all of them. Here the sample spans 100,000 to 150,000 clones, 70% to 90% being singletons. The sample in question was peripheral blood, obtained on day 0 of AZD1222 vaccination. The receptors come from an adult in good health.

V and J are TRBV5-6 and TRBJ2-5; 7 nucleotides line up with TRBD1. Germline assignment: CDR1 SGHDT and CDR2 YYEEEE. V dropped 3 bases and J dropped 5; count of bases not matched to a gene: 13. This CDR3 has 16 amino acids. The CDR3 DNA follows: TGTGCCAGCAGCTCCCTCGGGCCAGGGGGTCGGGAGACCCAGTACTTC. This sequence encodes CASSSLGPGGRETQYF.

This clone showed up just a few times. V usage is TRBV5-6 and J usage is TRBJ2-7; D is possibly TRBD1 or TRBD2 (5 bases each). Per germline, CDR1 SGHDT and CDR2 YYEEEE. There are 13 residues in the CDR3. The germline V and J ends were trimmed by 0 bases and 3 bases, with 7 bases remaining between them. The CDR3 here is CASSLGDLYEQYF. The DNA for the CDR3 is TGTGCCAGCAGCTTGGGGGACCTCTACGAGCAGTACTTC. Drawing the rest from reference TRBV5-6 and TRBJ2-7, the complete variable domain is DAGVTQSPTHLIKTRGQQVTLRCSPKSGHDTVSWYQQALGQGPQFIFQYYEEEERQRGNFPDRFSGHQFPNYSSELNVNALLLGDSALYLCASSLGDLYEQYFGPGTRLTVT.

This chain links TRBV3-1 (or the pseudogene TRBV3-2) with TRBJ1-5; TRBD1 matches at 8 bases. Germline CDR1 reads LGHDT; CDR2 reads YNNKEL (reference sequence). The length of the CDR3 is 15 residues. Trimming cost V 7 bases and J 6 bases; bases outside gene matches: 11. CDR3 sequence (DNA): TGTGCCAGCACCCCGAACCAGGGGGCATCTCAGCCCCAGCATTTT. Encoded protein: CASTPNQGASQPQHF.

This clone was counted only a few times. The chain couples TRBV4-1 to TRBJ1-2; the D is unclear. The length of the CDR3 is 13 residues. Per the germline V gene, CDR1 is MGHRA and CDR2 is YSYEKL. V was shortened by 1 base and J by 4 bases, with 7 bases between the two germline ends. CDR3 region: CASSQVGLYGYTF. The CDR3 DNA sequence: TGCGCCAGCAGCCAAGTAGGGCTCTATGGCTACACCTTC.

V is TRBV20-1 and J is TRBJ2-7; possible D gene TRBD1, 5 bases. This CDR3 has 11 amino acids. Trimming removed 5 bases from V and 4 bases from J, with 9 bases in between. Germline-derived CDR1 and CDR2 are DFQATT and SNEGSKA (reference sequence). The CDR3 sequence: CSAPTDYEQYF. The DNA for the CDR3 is TGCAGTGCTCCGACAGATTACGAGCAGTACTTC.

The DNA of the CDR3 is TGTGCCAGCAGCGTAGCTCAGGGACAGAACCTCGGAAACACCATATATTTT. Translating gives CASSVAQGQNLGNTIYF. V is TRBV9 and J is TRBJ1-3; TRBD1 matches at 7 bases. This CDR3 is 17 amino acids long. V gave up 0 bases and J gave up 4 bases; unmatched junction bases: 10. The germline gives CDR1 SGDLS, CDR2 YYNGEE.

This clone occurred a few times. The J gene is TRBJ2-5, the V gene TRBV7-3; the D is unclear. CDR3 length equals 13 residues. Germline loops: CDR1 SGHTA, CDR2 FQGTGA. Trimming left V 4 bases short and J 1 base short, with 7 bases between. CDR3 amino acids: CASSSISQETQYF. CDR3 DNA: TGTGCCAGCAGCTCTATCAGCCAAGAGACCCAGTACTTC.

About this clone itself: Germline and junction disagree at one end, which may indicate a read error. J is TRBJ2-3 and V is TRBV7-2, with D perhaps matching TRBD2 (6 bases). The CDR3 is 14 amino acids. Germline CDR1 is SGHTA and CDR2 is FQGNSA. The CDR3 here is CASRLAELTDTQYF. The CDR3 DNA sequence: TGTGCCAGCAGGTTAGCGGAACTCACAGATACGCAGTATTTT. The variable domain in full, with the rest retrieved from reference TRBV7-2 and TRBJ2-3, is GAGVSQSPSNKVTEKGKDVELRCDPISGHTALYWYRQSLGQGLEFLIYFQGNSAPDKSGLPSDRFSAERTGGSVSTLTIQRTQQEDSAVYLCASRLAELTDTQYFGPGTRLTVL.

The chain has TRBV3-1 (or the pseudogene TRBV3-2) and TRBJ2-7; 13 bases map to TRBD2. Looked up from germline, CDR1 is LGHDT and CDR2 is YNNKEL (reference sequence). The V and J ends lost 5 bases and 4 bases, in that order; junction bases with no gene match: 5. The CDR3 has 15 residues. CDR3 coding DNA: TGTGCCAGCAGCACGCCGGGACTAGCGGGATACGAGCAGTACTTC. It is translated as CASSTPGLAGYEQYF.

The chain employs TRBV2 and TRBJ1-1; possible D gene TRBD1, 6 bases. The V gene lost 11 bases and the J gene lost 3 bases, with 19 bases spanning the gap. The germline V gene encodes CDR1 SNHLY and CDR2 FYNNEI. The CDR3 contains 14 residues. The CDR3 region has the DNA TGTGCCTCACAACCCTGGGGGCGTGACACTGAAGCTTTCTTT. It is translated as CASQPWGRDTEAFF. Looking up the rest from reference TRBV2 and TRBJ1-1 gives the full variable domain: EPEVTQTPSHQVTQMGQEVILRCVPISNHLYFYWYRQILGQKVEFLVSFYNNEISEKSEIFDDQFSVERPDGSNFTLKIRSTKLEDSAMYFCASQPWGRDTEAFFGQGTRLTVV.

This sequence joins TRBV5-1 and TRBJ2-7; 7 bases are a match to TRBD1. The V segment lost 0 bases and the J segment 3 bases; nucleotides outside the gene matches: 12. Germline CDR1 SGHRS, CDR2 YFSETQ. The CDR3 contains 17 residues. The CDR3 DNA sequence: TGCGCCAGCAGCTTGGCCGGGGCAGGGGGTCCGAACTACGAGCAGTACTTC. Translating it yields CASSLAGAGGPNYEQYF.

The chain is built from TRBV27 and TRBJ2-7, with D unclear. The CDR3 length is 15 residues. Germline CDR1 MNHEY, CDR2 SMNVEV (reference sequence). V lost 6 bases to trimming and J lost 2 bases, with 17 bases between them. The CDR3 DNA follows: TGTGCCAGCAGCCTCATGAGAGCGACCACCTACGAGCAGTACTTC. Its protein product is CASSLMRATTYEQYF.

The CDR3 is CASSGDYEQYF. The CDR3 coding sequence is TGTGCCAGTAGCGGGGACTACGAGCAGTACTTC. This chain connects TRBV19 to TRBJ2-7, with D possibly TRBD2 on 5 matching bases. Germline V gives CDR1 LNHDA, CDR2 SQIVND (reference sequence). CDR3 length equals 11 residues. V lost 6 bases and J 3 bases, leaving 6 bases between the germline ends.

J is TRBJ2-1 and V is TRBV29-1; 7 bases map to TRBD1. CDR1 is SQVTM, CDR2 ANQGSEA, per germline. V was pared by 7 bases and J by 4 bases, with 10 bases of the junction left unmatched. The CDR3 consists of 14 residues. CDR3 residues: CSALPDRAYNEQFF. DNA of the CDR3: TGCAGCGCATTACCAGACAGGGCATACAATGAGCAGTTCTTC.

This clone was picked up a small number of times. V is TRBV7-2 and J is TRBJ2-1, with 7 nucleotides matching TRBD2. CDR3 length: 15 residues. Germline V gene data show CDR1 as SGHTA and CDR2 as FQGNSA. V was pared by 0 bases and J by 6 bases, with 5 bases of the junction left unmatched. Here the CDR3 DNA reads TGTGCCAGCAGCTTAGCGGGAGGGCCGTTCAATGAGCAGTTCTTC. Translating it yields CASSLAGGPFNEQFF.

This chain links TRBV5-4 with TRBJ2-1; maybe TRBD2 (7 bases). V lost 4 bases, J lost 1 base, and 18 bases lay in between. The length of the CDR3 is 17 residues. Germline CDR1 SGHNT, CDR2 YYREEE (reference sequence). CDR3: CASSGRGSGGSYNEQFF. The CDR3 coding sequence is TGTGCCAGCAGCGGGAGGGGGAGCGGTGGGTCCTACAATGAGCAGTTCTTC.

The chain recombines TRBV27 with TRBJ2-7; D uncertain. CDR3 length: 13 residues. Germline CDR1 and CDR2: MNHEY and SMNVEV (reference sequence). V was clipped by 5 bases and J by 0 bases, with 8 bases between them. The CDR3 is CASSARSSYEQYF. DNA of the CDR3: TGTGCCAGCAGTGCCCGAAGCTCCTACGAGCAGTACTTC.

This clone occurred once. The CDR3 nucleotides read TGTGCCACCAGCAGACCTGAACCCGGTTCACCCCTCCACTTT. Residues: CATSRPEPGSPLHF. The V call is TRBV15, the J call TRBJ1-6; D remains ambiguous. With 2 bases removed from V and 9 bases from J, the gap between germline ends came to 11 bases. In germline, CDR1 is LNHNV, CDR2 YYDKDF (reference sequence). The CDR3 loop spans 14 amino acids.